This record covers a single T cell receptor (beta chain). Amplified TCR beta CDR3 regions came from RNA transcripts. When the TCR CDR3 underwent first-round RT-PCR, the HTBI primer set was used. TCRdb re-called the multiplex PCR reads through MiXCR, storing one row per CDR3 protein. The sample has roughly 380,000 distinct CDR3 sequences, approximately 15% seen once. The CDR3 is made up of 13 amino acids. Per germline, CDR1 ENHRY and CDR2 SYGVKD. The V and J ends lost 0 bases and 4 bases respectively, with 6 bases between them. The data belong to a study of T cells in Graves' hyperthyroidism and ophthalmopathy.

The specimen sequenced was blood. The chain carries TRBV10-3 and TRBJ1-2; D gene uncertain. The TCR sequence derives from a woman aged 60-75 years with Graves' hyperthyroidism. The CDR3 sequence: CAISESNSYGYTF. CDR3 sequence (DNA): TGTGCCATCAGTGAGTCGAACTCCTATGGCTACACCTTC.